These 2 T cell receptor beta chains were sequenced from one sample in a study of T cells after yellow fever vaccination. TCRdb reprocessed the 5' RACE reads via MiXCR and lists one record per CDR3 protein. The sample lists around 330,000 distinct CDR3 sequences; approximately 3.9% were seen once. The source was PBMCs, collected on the day of the yellow fever booster vaccination. The receptors shown here come from a man between 18 and 35 years old who received the YFV17D yellow fever vaccine.

The sample holds a few counts of this clonotype. The chain employs TRBV12-3 or TRBV12-4 and TRBJ2-7; possible D gene TRBD2, 6 bases. The V and J ends lost 7 bases and 5 bases respectively, with 12 bases between them. CDR3 length equals 12 residues. This chain's CDR3 is CASTLGGNEQYF. DNA for the CDR3: TGTGCCAGCACCTTGGGGGGTAACGAGCAGTACTTC.

The gene calls are TRBV5-5 and TRBJ1-1; TRBD1 matches at 11 bases. The CDR3 loop spans 15 amino acids. Germline V gene data show CDR1 as SGHKS and CDR2 as YYEKEE (reference sequence). Germline trimming cut 5 bases from V and 4 bases from J; bases unmatched to any gene: 7. The CDR3: CASRSDRGRFTEAFF. CDR3 DNA: TGTGCCAGCAGATCGGACAGGGGGCGCTTCACTGAAGCTTTCTTT.